Each of the 10 T cell receptor beta chains below was sequenced from the same sample in a study of Ad26.COV2.S vaccination and SARS-CoV-2 variants. TCRdb keeps only in-frame clones here, not all; method: immunoSEQ multiplex PCR. The sample holds approximately 300,000 clones, 85% to 90% seen once. The treatment was: 15 to 20 received Ad26.COV2.S at low or high dose, single or two shots; roughly five received placebo; per-sample allocation not given. After the first vaccine or placebo injection, samples were drawn on day 63. The input for sequencing was peripheral blood, taken in a trial of Ad26.COV2.S vaccine versus placebo. The source of these receptors is a person aged 18-60 years who received the Ad26.COV2.S COVID-19 vaccine or a placebo.

The rearrangement links TRBV18 to TRBJ1-5, with D perhaps matching TRBD1 (5 bases). Between the trimmed V and J ends, which lost 2 bases and 4 bases, there was a span of 9 bases. Germline CDR1 reads KGHSH; CDR2 reads LQKENI. This CDR3 region has 14 residues. The CDR3 DNA is TGTGCCAGCTCACCATATGGGGGTAATCAGCCCCAGCATTTT. The encoded protein is CASSPYGGNQPQHF.

The chain links TRBV3-1 (or the pseudogene TRBV3-2) to TRBJ2-4, with 13 bases aligning to TRBD2. The germline gives CDR1 LGHDT, CDR2 YNNKEL (reference sequence). The J segment lost 2 bases and the V segment lost 4 bases, leaving 11 bases of the junction unmatched. The CDR3 loop spans 19 amino acids. The CDR3 reads CASSPQPTSGGATKNIQYF. In nucleotides, the CDR3 is TGTGCCAGCAGCCCTCAGCCCACTAGCGGGGGGGCAACCAAAAACATTCAGTACTTC.

The V gene is TRBV2, the J gene TRBJ2-1; 8 bases are a match to TRBD1. From germline, CDR1 is SNHLY and CDR2 FYNNEI. The junction had 5 bases not matched to a gene; V was cut back by 4 bases and J by 6 bases. CDR3 length: 14 residues. CDR3 in DNA: TGTGCCAGCAGTGGGACCGGGACAGGCAATGAGCAGTTCTTC. As protein: CASSGTGTGNEQFF. Full variable domain (outside the CDR3, taken from reference TRBV2 and TRBJ2-1): EPEVTQTPSHQVTQMGQEVILRCVPISNHLYFYWYRQILGQKVEFLVSFYNNEISEKSEIFDDQFSVERPDGSNFTLKIRSTKLEDSAMYFCASSGTGTGNEQFFGPGTRLTVL.

The chain uses TRBV11-1 and TRBJ2-3; the D is unclear. Between the trimmed V and J ends, which lost 5 bases and 2 bases, there was a span of 11 bases. The CDR3 extends over 14 amino acids. Germline CDR1 and CDR2: SGHAT and FQDESV (reference sequence). The CDR3 coding sequence is TGTGCCAGCAGCCAAGAAAGGAACACAGATACGCAGTATTTT. Its protein is CASSQERNTDTQYF.

The rearrangement joins TRBV19 to TRBJ2-1; TRBD2 matches at 9 bases. The CDR3 has 14 amino acids. J was trimmed by 4 bases and V by 5 bases; bases with no gene match: 3. Germline CDR1 LNHDA, CDR2 SQIVND (reference sequence). The CDR3: CASSRLAEYNEQFF. CDR3 bases: TGTGCCAGTAGTCGACTAGCGGAGTACAATGAGCAGTTCTTC.

The rearrangement links TRBV9 to TRBJ2-7; 10 bases fit TRBD2. In germline, CDR1 is SGDLS, CDR2 YYNGEE. This CDR3 is built from 16 residues. With V trimmed by 0 bases and J by 5 bases, 8 bases remained unmatched. CDR3 sequence reads: CASSVDQRGGVNEQYF. In DNA, the CDR3 is TGTGCCAGCAGCGTAGATCAGCGGGGGGGCGTCAACGAGCAGTACTTC.

The chain has TRBV9 and TRBJ1-4, with TRBD1 as a possible D gene (6 bases). This CDR3 spans 16 amino acids. V was trimmed by 0 bases and J by 3 bases, leaving 12 bases between them. CDR1 is SGDLS and CDR2 is YYNGEE in the germline V gene. The CDR3 coding sequence is TGTGCCAGCAGCGTAGGTCGGACAGCAGCTAATGAAAAACTGTTTTTT. This sequence encodes CASSVGRTAANEKLFF.

The genes are TRBV28 and TRBJ2-7; 12 nucleotides agree with TRBD1. The length of the CDR3 is 14 residues. V shed 7 bases, J shed 4 bases, and the junction held 5 bases outside the gene matches. Per the germline V gene, CDR1 is MDHEN and CDR2 is SYDVKM. CDR3 loop: CASKGQGAGYEQYF. The CDR3 coding sequence is TGTGCCAGCAAGGGACAGGGGGCGGGTTACGAGCAGTACTTC.

This clone was detected once. The identical CDR3 is also encoded by other nucleotide sequences in the sample. The CDR3 loop is CASSPRQDTGELFF. The CDR3 coding sequence is TGTGCCAGCTCACCCCGACAAGACACCGGGGAGCTGTTTTTT. The chain is built from TRBV18 and TRBJ2-2; D ambiguous. This CDR3 has 14 amino acids. Trimming took off 3 bases at V and 3 bases at J, with 8 bases between the two ends. From germline, CDR1 is KGHSH and CDR2 LQKENI.

CDR3 nucleotides: TGTGCCAGCAGCCGGCCGAAGACAGGATCGAATTCACCCCTCCACTTT. Protein sequence: CASSRPKTGSNSPLHF. This chain connects TRBV5-6 to TRBJ1-6; D possibly corresponds to TRBD1 (6 bases). Trimming stripped 4 bases from V and 7 bases from J, with 18 bases between. Germline V CDR1 and CDR2: SGHDT, YYEEEE. This CDR3 comprises 16 residues. The complete variable domain, with remaining parts taken from reference TRBV5-6 and TRBJ1-6, reads DAGVTQSPTHLIKTRGQQVTLRCSPKSGHDTVSWYQQALGQGPQFIFQYYEEEERQRGNFPDRFSGHQFPNYSSELNVNALLLGDSALYLCASSRPKTGSNSPLHFGNGTRLTVT.